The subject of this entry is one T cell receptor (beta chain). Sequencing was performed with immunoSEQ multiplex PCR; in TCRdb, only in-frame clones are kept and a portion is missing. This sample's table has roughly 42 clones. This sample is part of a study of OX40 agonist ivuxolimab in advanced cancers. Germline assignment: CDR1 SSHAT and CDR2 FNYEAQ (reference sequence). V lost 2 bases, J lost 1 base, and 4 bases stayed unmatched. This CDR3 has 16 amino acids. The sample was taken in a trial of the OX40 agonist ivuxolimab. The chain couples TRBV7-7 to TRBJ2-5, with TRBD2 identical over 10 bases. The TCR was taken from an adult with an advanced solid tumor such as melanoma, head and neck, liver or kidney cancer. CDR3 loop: CASSLWLAGAQETQYF. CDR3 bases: TGTGCCAGCAGCTTATGGCTAGCGGGGGCCCAAGAGACCCAGTACTTC.